This T cell receptor (gamma chain) was captured by sequencing in a study of γδ T cells in repeated Plasmodium falciparum infection. The wider study: Malian gammadelta TCRs were studied during no-transmission periods and across acute malaria episodes. Findings and limits, study-wide: Vgamma9/Vdelta2+ repertoires stayed stably polyclonal over time and infection. Vdelta2-negative gammadelta repertoires, largely Vdelta1+, seemingly showed infection-driven waves of new clonal selection.

Bulk repertoires came from Vgamma9/Vdelta2+ or Vdelta2-negative gammadelta T cells flow-sorted from PBMC. In this sample, this clone is medium-sized. Its specificity is unknown. TCRdb reprocessed the multiplex PCR reads through CATT. The sample lists roughly 32,000 gamma-chain clones, approximately 1.5% occurring once. CDR1 and CDR2 (germline): GITISATS, ISYDGTV (reference sequence). The J segment lost 8 bases and the V segment lost 0 bases, leaving 9 bases of the junction unmatched. There are 15 residues in the CDR3. This rearrangement joins TRGV9 to TRGJP1. The sequence was collected from a pool of human donors (malaria-infected and uninfected, not separated). Sequences were obtained from gamma-delta T cells from blood. The CDR3 nucleotides read TGTGCCTTGTGGGAGGTGCAGCTCCGAGGTTGGTTCAAGATATTT. Its translation is CALWEVQLRGWFKIF.